This T cell receptor (beta chain) was retrieved from a study of control samples from healthy donors and cancer patients. V shed 4 bases, J shed 2 bases, and the junction held 12 bases outside the gene matches. Germline CDR1 and CDR2: SGHRS and YFSETQ. The CDR3 runs 17 residues. Sequenced by immunoSEQ multiplex PCR; TCRdb stores in-frame clones only, minus some. The sample holds 150,000 to 200,000 clones, roughly 92% seen once. The specimen was blood. The TCR was taken from a man in his thirties or forties in good health. The chain carries TRBV5-1 and TRBJ1-5, with 7 positions matching TRBD1. In nucleotides, the CDR3 is TGCGCCAGCAGCGAAACGGGACAGATGGGGGGCAATCAGCCCCAGCATTTT. Its protein product is CASSETGQMGGNQPQHF. Using reference TRBV5-1 and TRBJ1-5 for the parts outside the CDR3, the full variable domain is KAGVTQTPRYLIKTRGQQVTLSCSPISGHRSVSWYQQTPGQGLQFLFEYFSETQRNKGNFPGRFSGRQFSNSRSEMNVSTLELGDSALYLCASSETGQMGGNQPQHFGDGTRLSIL.